The next 27 T cell receptor beta chains were all read from a single sample in a study of T cell changes during pregnancy in multiple sclerosis. TCRdb's table, derived via immunoSEQ multiplex PCR, lists solely in-frame clones and lacks some. Of about 40,000 clones detected, 89% appear once; the ten largest clones hold around 0.51%. The sample here was CD4+ T cells from peripheral blood mononuclear cells, taken in the first trimester of pregnancy. The receptor source for this set is a female donor with multiple sclerosis, enrolled in a pregnancy study.

The rearrangement joins TRBV6-5 to TRBJ1-1; D remains ambiguous. CDR3 length equals 13 residues. The germline gives CDR1 MNHEY, CDR2 SVGAGI. V lost 0 bases, J lost 6 bases, and 8 bases lay in between. The CDR3 DNA reads as TGTGCCAGCAGTTACTCGCGAGTGGCTGAAGCTTTCTTT. Translated: CASSYSRVAEAFF.

Here the CDR3 reads CASSFVNRGEKLFF. The CDR3 DNA reads TGTGCCAGCAGCTTCGTCAACAGGGGTGAAAAACTGTTTTTT. This sequence joins TRBV7-9 and TRBJ1-4; 7 positions match TRBD1. The CDR3 is made up of 14 amino acids. CDR1 and CDR2 from the germline V gene are SEHNR and FQNEAQ (reference sequence). V was clipped by 3 bases and J by 7 bases; unmatched bases: 5.

This chain connects TRBV19 to TRBJ1-1, with unresolved D. The germline V gene has CDR1 LNHDA and CDR2 SQIVND (reference sequence). CDR3 length: 13 residues. V was clipped by 5 bases and J by 1 base, with 8 bases between them. The DNA for the CDR3 is TGTGCCAGTAGTTTCGCGAGGAACACTGAAGCTTTCTTT. It translates to CASSFARNTEAFF.

This clone was picked up one time. The CDR3 protein is CASRSGGYEFGEQYF. CDR3 nucleotides: TGTGCCAGCAGGTCAGGGGGATATGAGTTCGGCGAGCAGTACTTC. This chain connects TRBV6-5 to TRBJ2-7, with 7 bases identical to TRBD1. Germline V lookup: CDR1 MNHEY, CDR2 SVGAGI. CDR3 length: 15 amino acids. The ends lost 6 bases at V and 6 bases at J; junction bases unmatched: 14.

The CDR3 region is CASSDSPQPQHF. As DNA, the CDR3 is TGTGCCAGCAGTGATAGTCCTCAGCCCCAGCATTTT. The V call is TRBV2, the J call TRBJ1-5; D gene uncertain. V was pared by 3 bases and J by 6 bases, with 6 bases between. The germline V gene has CDR1 SNHLY and CDR2 FYNNEI. There are 12 residues in the CDR3.

The rearrangement joins TRBV28 to TRBJ1-5; a weak D match, TRBD1 (6 bases). The CDR3 loop spans 17 amino acids. The germline V gene has CDR1 MDHEN and CDR2 SYDVKM. V lost 5 bases to trimming and J lost 1 base, with 18 bases between them. This CDR3 reads CASSPPLTGDSNQPQHF. CDR3 nucleotides: TGTGCCAGCAGTCCCCCCCTGACAGGCGACAGCAATCAGCCCCAGCATTTT.

CDR3 in amino acids: CASSKGQGGVAEAFF. The CDR3 nucleotides read TGTGCCAGTAGTAAAGGACAGGGAGGAGTGGCTGAAGCTTTCTTT. The V call is TRBV19, the J call TRBJ1-1; 8 nucleotides match TRBD1. V shed 4 bases, J shed 6 bases, and the junction held 10 bases outside the gene matches. Germline CDR1 LNHDA, CDR2 SQIVND (reference sequence). The CDR3 sequence is 15 residues long.

The V call is TRBV11-3, the J call TRBJ2-1; 7 bases are a match to TRBD2. Trimming at V came to 1 base and at J to 3 bases, leaving 6 bases not matched to a gene. Germline assignment: CDR1 SGHNT and CDR2 YENEEA. This CDR3 contains 16 residues. CDR3 coding DNA: TGTGCCAGCAGCTTAGGGTTGGGGGAGGGCTACAATGAGCAGTTCTTC. It codes for CASSLGLGEGYNEQFF.

A few counts support this clone. V is TRBV5-6 and J is TRBJ1-2; the D is unclear. This CDR3 has 11 residues. Deletions cut 3 bases from V and 6 bases from J, with 6 bases between. The germline CDR1 and CDR2 sequences are SGHDT and YYEEEE. The CDR3 bases are TGTGCCAGCAGCTCTGGGCATGGCTACACCTTC. Its protein product is CASSSGHGYTF.

The V call is TRBV5-6, the J call TRBJ2-2, with D tentatively TRBD2 (6 bases). CDR1 SGHDT and CDR2 YYEEEE come from the germline V gene. This CDR3 contains 15 residues. V lost 3 bases, J lost 5 bases, and 14 bases lay in between. The CDR3 here is CASSWGAGGTGELFF. The CDR3 DNA is TGTGCCAGCAGCTGGGGAGCGGGCGGAACCGGGGAGCTGTTTTTT. The whole variable domain, filled in from reference TRBV5-6 and TRBJ2-2, reads DAGVTQSPTHLIKTRGQQVTLRCSPKSGHDTVSWYQQALGQGPQFIFQYYEEEERQRGNFPDRFSGHQFPNYSSELNVNALLLGDSALYLCASSWGAGGTGELFFGEGSRLTVL.

The genes are TRBV11-2 and TRBJ1-3, with a tentative D call TRBD1 (5 bases). This CDR3 contains 18 residues. V lost 3 bases, J lost 0 bases, and 18 bases lay in between. Per the germline V gene, CDR1 is SGHAT and CDR2 is FQNNGV. CDR3 amino acids: CASSFMESAGSSGNTIYF. CDR3 sequence (DNA): TGTGCCAGCAGCTTTATGGAGTCGGCAGGGTCCTCTGGAAACACCATATATTTT.

This clone was counted between two and nine times. This chain joins TRBV6-1 and TRBJ1-2, with D possibly being TRBD1 (6 bases). Germline CDR1 reads MNHNS; CDR2 reads SASEGT. This CDR3 region has 14 residues. Trimming left V 3 bases short and J 4 bases short, with 12 bases between. The DNA of the CDR3 is TGTGCCAGCAGTGACTTTCAGGGGCCCTATGGCTACACCTTC. Translation: CASSDFQGPYGYTF.

CDR3 DNA sequence: TGTGCCTGGAGTAGGGACACTAACACTGAAGCTTTCTTT. This translates into CAWSRDTNTEAFF. The chain links TRBV30 to TRBJ1-1, with a weak D call TRBD1 (6 bases). The V and J ends lost 2 bases and 2 bases respectively, with 9 bases between them. The germline CDR1 and CDR2 sequences are GTSNPN and SVGIG (reference sequence). CDR3 length: 13 residues.

V gene TRBV11-2 combines with J gene TRBJ1-6; D is undetermined. Germline V CDR1 and CDR2: SGHAT, FQNNGV. There are 12 residues in the CDR3. The V and J ends lost 3 bases and 10 bases respectively, with 7 bases between them. As DNA, the CDR3 is TGTGCCAGCAGCTTCTCGGGATCACCCCTCCACTTT. Translation: CASSFSGSPLHF.

The chain couples TRBV5-8 to TRBJ2-3; D is ambiguous. The V end lost 9 bases, the J end lost 2 bases, and 10 bases lay between the germline ends. The CDR3 extends over 12 amino acids. CDR1 and CDR2 (germline): SGHTS, YDEGEE. CDR3 loop: CATKYSTDTQYF. The CDR3 coding sequence is TGTGCCACAAAATACTCCACAGATACGCAGTATTTT. The complete variable domain, with remaining parts taken from reference TRBV5-8 and TRBJ2-3, reads EAGVTQSPTHLIKTRGQQATLRCSPISGHTSVYWYQQALGLGLQFLLWYDEGEERNRGNFPPRFSGRQFPNYSSELNVNALELEDSALYLCATKYSTDTQYFGPGTRLTVL.

The CDR3 spells CASSEQGVGNQPQHF. The CDR3 coding sequence is TGTGCCAGCAGTGAACAGGGCGTGGGAAATCAGCCCCAGCATTTT. The chain couples TRBV2 to TRBJ1-5; maybe TRBD1 (5 bases). Germline V gives CDR1 SNHLY, CDR2 FYNNEI. The CDR3 is 15 amino acids. V lost 2 bases to trimming and J lost 4 bases, with 12 bases between them.

The CDR3 protein is CASSEWDSSTDTQYF. DNA of the CDR3: TGTGCCAGCAGTGAATGGGACTCTAGCACAGATACGCAGTATTTT. The genes are TRBV6-1 and TRBJ2-3; D may be TRBD2 (6 bases). CDR1 is MNHNS and CDR2 is SASEGT in the germline V gene. The CDR3 sequence is 15 residues long. V dropped 2 bases and J dropped 0 bases, with 9 bases sitting between them.

The chain combines TRBV19 with TRBJ1-5; D might be TRBD1 (5 bases). V was trimmed by 8 bases and J by 0 bases, leaving 11 bases between them. CDR3 length: 14 residues. CDR1 LNHDA and CDR2 SQIVND come from the germline V gene (reference sequence). CDR3 nucleotide sequence: TGTGCCAGTGCAGGGCCCTATAGCAATCAGCCCCAGCATTTT. Translated: CASAGPYSNQPQHF.

V and J are TRBV4-1 and TRBJ1-1, with D perhaps TRBD1 (5 bases). Germline V CDR1 and CDR2: MGHRA, YSYEKL. This CDR3 region has 15 residues. V lost 5 bases and J 3 bases, leaving 16 bases between the germline ends. In DNA, the CDR3 is TGCGCCAGCAGCAGGGGCGGCGTTAAGGACACTGAAGCTTTCTTT. This sequence encodes CASSRGGVKDTEAFF.

The rearrangement uses TRBV7-9 and TRBJ1-3, with D maybe TRBD1 (6 bases). V lost 5 bases and J 4 bases, leaving 24 bases between the germline ends. Per germline, CDR1 SEHNR and CDR2 FQNEAQ (reference sequence). CDR3 length: 18 amino acids. The CDR3 loop is CASSHGTPLVLSGNTIYF. The CDR3, as DNA: TGTGCCAGCAGCCACGGGACACCTCTCGTCCTCTCCGGAAACACCATATATTTT.

This sequence joins TRBV11-2 and TRBJ2-7; 11 bases are shared with TRBD2. The germline V gene has CDR1 SGHAT and CDR2 FQNNGV. CDR3 length: 14 residues. After removal of 7 bases from V and 3 bases from J, the junction contained 5 bases not matched to a gene. DNA of the CDR3: TGTGCCAGCAACGTAGCGGGGGGGATCTACGAGCAGTACTTC. Residues: CASNVAGGIYEQYF.

A word on this clone: Additional DNA sequences in this sample encode the identical CDR3. The chain combines TRBV6-5 with TRBJ1-1, with 9 bases that match TRBD1. The trim removed 0 bases at V and 3 bases at J, leaving 2 bases unmatched. The V gene's germline CDR1 is MNHEY and CDR2 SVGAGI. The CDR3 is made up of 15 amino acids. The CDR3 DNA sequence: TGTGCCAGCAGTTACTCGCGGACAGGGGACACTGAAGCTTTCTTT. The encoded protein is CASSYSRTGDTEAFF.

The rearrangement uses TRBV7-8 and TRBJ2-7; the D is unclear. Trimming cost V 5 bases and J 10 bases, with 15 bases left between them. This CDR3 comprises 12 residues. From germline, CDR1 is SGHVS and CDR2 FQNEAQ. CDR3 sequence: CASSALPRHQYF. As DNA, the CDR3 is TGTGCCAGCAGCGCCCTGCCGAGACATCAGTACTTC.

The rearrangement links TRBV7-3 to TRBJ1-1; no reliable D call. V was cut by 2 bases and J by 7 bases, with 11 bases left in between. Germline CDR1 reads SGHTA; CDR2 reads FQGTGA. CDR3 length: 13 amino acids. CDR3 nucleotides: TGTGCCAGCAGCTTATTTCAGTACAGTGAAGCTTTCTTT. This codes for CASSLFQYSEAFF. Full variable domain (outside the CDR3, taken from reference TRBV7-3 and TRBJ1-1): GAGVSQTPSNKVTEKGKYVELRCDPISGHTALYWYRQSLGQGPEFLIYFQGTGAADDSGLPNDRFFAVRPEGSVSTLKIQRTERGDSAVYLCASSLFQYSEAFFGQGTRLTVV.

This clone was counted a single time. This chain links TRBV6-6 with TRBJ1-3; 7 nucleotides match TRBD1. V lost 6 bases to trimming and J lost 7 bases; unmatched junction nucleotides: 0. Germline lookup yields CDR1 MNHNY and CDR2 SVGAGI (reference sequence). CDR3 size: 11 residues. DNA of the CDR3: TGTGCCAGCAGGACAGGGAACACCATATATTTT. It encodes CASRTGNTIYF.

This chain connects TRBV7-8 to TRBJ2-7; TRBD2 might be the D (5 bases). V lost 3 bases, J lost 0 bases, and 9 bases lay in between. The CDR3 loop spans 14 amino acids. From germline, CDR1 is SGHVS and CDR2 FQNEAQ. The CDR3 sequence is CASSFGELSYEQYF. The CDR3 nucleotides read TGTGCCAGCAGCTTTGGGGAGCTCTCCTACGAGCAGTACTTC.

V usage is TRBV5-6 and J usage is TRBJ2-3; 9 nucleotides line up with TRBD1. V shed 5 bases and J 2 bases; nucleotides not matched to a gene: 6. CDR3 length: 15 amino acids. Germline V gene lookup returns CDR1 SGHDT and CDR2 YYEEEE. The CDR3 DNA reads TGTGCCAGCAGGTCGGCACAGGGGGCCACAGATACGCAGTATTTT. Translating gives CASRSAQGATDTQYF.